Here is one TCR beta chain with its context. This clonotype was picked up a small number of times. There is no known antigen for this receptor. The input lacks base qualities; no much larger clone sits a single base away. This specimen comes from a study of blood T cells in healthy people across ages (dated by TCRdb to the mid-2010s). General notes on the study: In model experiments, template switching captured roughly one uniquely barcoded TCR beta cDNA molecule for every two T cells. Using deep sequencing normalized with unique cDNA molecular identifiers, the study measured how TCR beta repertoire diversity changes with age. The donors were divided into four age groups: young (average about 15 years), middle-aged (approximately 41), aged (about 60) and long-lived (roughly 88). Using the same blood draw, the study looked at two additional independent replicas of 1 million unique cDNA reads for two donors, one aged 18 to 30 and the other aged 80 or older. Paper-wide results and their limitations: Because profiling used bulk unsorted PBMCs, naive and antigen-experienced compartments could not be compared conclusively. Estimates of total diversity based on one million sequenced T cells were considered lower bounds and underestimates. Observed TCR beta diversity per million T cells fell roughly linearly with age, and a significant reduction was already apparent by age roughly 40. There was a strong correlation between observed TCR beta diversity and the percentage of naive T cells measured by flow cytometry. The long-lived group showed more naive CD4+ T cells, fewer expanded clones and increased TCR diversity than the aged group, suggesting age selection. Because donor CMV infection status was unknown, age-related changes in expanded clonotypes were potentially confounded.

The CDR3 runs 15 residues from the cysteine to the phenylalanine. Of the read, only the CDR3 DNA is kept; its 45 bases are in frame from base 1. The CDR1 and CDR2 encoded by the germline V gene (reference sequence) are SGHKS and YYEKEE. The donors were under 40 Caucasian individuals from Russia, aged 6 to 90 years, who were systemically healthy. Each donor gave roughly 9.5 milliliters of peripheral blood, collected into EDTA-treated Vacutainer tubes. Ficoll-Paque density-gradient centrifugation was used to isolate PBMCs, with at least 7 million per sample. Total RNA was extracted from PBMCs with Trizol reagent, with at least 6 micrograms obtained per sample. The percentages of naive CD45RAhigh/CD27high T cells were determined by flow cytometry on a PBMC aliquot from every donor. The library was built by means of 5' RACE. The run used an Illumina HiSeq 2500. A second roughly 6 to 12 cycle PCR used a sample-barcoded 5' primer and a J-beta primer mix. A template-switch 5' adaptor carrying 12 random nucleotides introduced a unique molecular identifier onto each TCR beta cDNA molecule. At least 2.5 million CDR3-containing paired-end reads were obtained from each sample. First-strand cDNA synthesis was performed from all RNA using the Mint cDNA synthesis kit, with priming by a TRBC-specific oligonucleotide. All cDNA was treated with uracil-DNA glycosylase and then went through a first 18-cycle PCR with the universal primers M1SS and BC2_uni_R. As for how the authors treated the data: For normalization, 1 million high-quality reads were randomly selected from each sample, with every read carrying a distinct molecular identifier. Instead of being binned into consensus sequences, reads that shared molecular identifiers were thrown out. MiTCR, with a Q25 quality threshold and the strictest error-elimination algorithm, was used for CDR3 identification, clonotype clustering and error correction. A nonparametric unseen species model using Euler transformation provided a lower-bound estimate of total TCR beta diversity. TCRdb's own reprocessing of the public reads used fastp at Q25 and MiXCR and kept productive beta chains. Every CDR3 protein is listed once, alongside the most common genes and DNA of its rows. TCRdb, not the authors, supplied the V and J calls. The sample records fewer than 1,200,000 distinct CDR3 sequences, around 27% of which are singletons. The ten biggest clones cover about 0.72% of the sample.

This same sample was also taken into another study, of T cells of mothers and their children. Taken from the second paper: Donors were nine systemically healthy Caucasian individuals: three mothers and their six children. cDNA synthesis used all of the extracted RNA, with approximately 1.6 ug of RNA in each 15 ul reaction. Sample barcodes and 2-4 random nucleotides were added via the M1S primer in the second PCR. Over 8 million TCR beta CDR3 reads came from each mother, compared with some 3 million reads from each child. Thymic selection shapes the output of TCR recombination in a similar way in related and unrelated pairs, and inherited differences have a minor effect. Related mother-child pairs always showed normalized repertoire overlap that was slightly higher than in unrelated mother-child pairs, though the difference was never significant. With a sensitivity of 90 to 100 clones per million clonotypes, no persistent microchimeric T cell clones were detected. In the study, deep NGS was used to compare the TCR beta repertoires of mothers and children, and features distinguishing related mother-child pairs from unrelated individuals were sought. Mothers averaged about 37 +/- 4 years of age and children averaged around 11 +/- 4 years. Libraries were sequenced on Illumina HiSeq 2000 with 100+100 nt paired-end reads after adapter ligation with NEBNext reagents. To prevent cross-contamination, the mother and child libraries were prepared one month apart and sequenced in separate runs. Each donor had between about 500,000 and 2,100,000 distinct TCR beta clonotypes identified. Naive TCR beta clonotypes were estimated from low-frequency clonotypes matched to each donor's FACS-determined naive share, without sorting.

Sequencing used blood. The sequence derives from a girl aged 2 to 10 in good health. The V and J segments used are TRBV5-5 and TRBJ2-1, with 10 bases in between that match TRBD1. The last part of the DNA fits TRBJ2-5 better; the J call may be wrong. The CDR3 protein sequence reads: CASSFRTGGRETQYF. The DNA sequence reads TGTGCCAGCAGCTTTAGGACAGGGGGTCGAGAGACCCAGTACTTC.